This TCR beta chain was recovered during a study of shared clonotypes between healthy human individuals. Study observations and caveats: Clonotypes shared by all four sorted-subset donors had higher generation probabilities than non-shared clonotypes.

The length of the CDR3 is 16 residues. J was trimmed by 0 bases and V by 8 bases; bases with no gene match: 8. Per germline, CDR1 SGHAT and CDR2 FQNNGV. Some clones are missing from TCRdb's copy, which holds only in-frame ones; the method was immunoSEQ multiplex PCR. The sample carries just over 2,000,000 clones, around 95% recorded once. Participating donors were healthy, HIV-negative adults free of recent acute infections or vaccinations. Donors comprised only Caucasian adults living in Nashville, Tennessee. Naive CD4+ cells were CD45RA-selected; the remaining cells were memory. Note on this clone: The antigen is unknown.

The chain employs TRBV11-2 and TRBJ2-1, with 9 bases identical to TRBD2. Material: naive CD4+ T cells sorted from blood. Subset of the sample: CD45RA+ positively selected. The TCR sequence derives from a man aged 18 to 30 in good health. CDR3 protein: CASGPGGRGSYNEQFF. In DNA, the CDR3 is TGTGCCAGCGGCCCCGGCGGGAGGGGCTCCTACAATGAGCAGTTCTTC.